This entry lists 7 T cell receptor beta chains sequenced from one sample in a study of cytomegalovirus exposure and HLA in healthy donors. Libraries were prepared by immunoSEQ multiplex PCR; TCRdb keeps only in-frame clonotypes and omits some of them. The top ten clones hold around 1.1% of a sample with approximately 100,000 clones, 85% to 95% of them seen once. The sample consisted of PBMCs. The receptors originated from a woman aged 25 to 39 in good health and CMV-seropositive.

The chain links TRBV6-5 to TRBJ2-5; the match to TRBD1 covers 9 bases. The CDR3 sequence is 15 residues long. With V trimmed by 5 bases and J by 5 bases, 9 bases remained unmatched. Per the germline V gene, CDR1 is MNHEY and CDR2 is SVGAGI. The CDR3 DNA reads as TGTGCCAGCAGTCGCAGGGGACAGGGAGGGGAGACCCAGTACTTC. Protein product: CASSRRGQGGETQYF.

This clone was found once. This sequence joins TRBV6-5 and TRBJ2-4; a possible D gene is TRBD1 (5 bases). V dropped 6 bases and J dropped 7 bases, with 13 bases sitting between them. Germline V gene sequence: CDR1 MNHEY, CDR2 SVGAGI. This CDR3 comprises 13 residues. DNA for the CDR3: TGTGCCAGCAGACCTTCAGGGTTGAACATTCAGTACTTC. Protein sequence: CASRPSGLNIQYF.

CDR3 DNA: TGTGCCAGCAGTTTCAGGGGAACTGAAGCTTTCTTT. Translated, it gives CASSFRGTEAFF. The genes are TRBV28 and TRBJ1-1, with D perhaps TRBD1 (6 bases). The CDR3 has 12 residues. The germline V gene encodes CDR1 MDHEN and CDR2 SYDVKM. Deletions cut 3 bases from V and 5 bases from J, with 7 bases between.

The J gene is TRBJ1-5, the V gene TRBV7-8; 7 bases match TRBD1. The germline V gene encodes CDR1 SGHVS and CDR2 FQNEAQ. The length of the CDR3 is 15 residues. V lost 1 base to trimming and J lost 4 bases; unmatched junction nucleotides: 4. CDR3 amino acids: CASSLGTGENQPQHF. The CDR3 DNA follows: TGTGCCAGCAGCTTAGGAACAGGGGAGAATCAGCCCCAGCATTTT. The full variable domain, with the rest looked up from reference TRBV7-8 and TRBJ1-5, is GAGVSQSPRYKVAKRGQDVALRCDPISGHVSLFWYQQALGQGPEFLTYFQNEAQLDKSGLPSDRFFAERPEGSVSTLKIQRTQQEDSAVYLCASSLGTGENQPQHFGDGTRLSIL.

CDR3 protein: CASSGSSGTGIRNTEAFF. The CDR3 DNA follows: TGTGCCAGCAGTGGGAGCTCCGGGACAGGGATTAGGAACACTGAAGCTTTCTTT. The genes are TRBV2 and TRBJ1-1, with TRBD1 matching over 9 bases. V shed 4 bases, J shed 1 base, and the junction held 13 bases outside the gene matches. The CDR3 covers 18 residues. Per germline, CDR1 SNHLY and CDR2 FYNNEI.

The rearrangement joins TRBV28 to TRBJ1-2, with 7 bases identical to TRBD1. Unmatched junction bases numbered 12, after V lost 5 bases and J lost 6 bases. The CDR3 is made up of 15 amino acids. Germline CDR1 MDHEN, CDR2 SYDVKM. CDR3 loop: CASSLPQTGINGYTF. The CDR3 DNA is TGTGCCAGCAGTCTACCTCAGACAGGGATTAATGGCTACACCTTC.

This chain joins TRBV27 and TRBJ1-1; D is unclear. V was pared by 2 bases and J by 4 bases, with 11 bases between. CDR3 size: 14 residues. Germline-derived CDR1 and CDR2 are MNHEY and SMNVEV (reference sequence). The CDR3 is CASSLDSRFTEAFF. As DNA, the CDR3 is TGTGCCAGCAGTTTAGACTCCCGATTCACTGAAGCTTTCTTT.